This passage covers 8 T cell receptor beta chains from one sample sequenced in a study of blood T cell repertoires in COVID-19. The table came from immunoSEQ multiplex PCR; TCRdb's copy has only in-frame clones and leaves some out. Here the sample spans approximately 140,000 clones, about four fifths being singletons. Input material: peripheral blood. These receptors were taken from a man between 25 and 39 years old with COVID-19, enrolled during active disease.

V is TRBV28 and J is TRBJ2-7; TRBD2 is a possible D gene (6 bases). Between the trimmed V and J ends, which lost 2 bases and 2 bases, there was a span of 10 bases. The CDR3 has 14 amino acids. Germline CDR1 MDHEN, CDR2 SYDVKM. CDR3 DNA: TGTGCCAGCAGTTTAGCGGGGATCCCCTACGAGCAGTACTTC. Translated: CASSLAGIPYEQYF.

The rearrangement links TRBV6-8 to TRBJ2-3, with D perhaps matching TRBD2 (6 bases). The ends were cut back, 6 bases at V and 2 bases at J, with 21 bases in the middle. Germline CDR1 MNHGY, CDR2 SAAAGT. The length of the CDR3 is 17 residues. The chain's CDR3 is CASSHGTVPLHTDTQYF. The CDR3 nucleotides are TGTGCCAGCAGCCACGGGACTGTCCCTTTGCACACAGATACGCAGTATTTT.

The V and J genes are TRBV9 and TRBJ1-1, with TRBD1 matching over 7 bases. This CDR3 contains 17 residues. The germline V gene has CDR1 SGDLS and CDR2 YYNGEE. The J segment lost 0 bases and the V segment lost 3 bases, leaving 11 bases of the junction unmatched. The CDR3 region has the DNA TGTGCCAGCAGCGCGGGGGGGACAGATTACATGAACACTGAAGCTTTCTTT. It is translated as CASSAGGTDYMNTEAFF.

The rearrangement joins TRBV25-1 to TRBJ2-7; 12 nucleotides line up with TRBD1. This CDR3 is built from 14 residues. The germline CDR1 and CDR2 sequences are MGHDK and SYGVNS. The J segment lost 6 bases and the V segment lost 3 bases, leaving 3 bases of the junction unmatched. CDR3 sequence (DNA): TGTGCCAGCAGTGAGGGACAGGGGGCCGGCGAGCAGTACTTC. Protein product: CASSEGQGAGEQYF.

The CDR3 spells CATSDSTVNGGTYEQYF. DNA for the CDR3: TGTGCCACCAGTGATAGCACCGTTAACGGGGGGACCTACGAGCAGTACTTC. The V gene is TRBV24-1, the J gene TRBJ2-7, with 7 bases lining up with TRBD2. The CDR3 has 17 residues. Unmatched junction bases numbered 12, after V lost 3 bases and J lost 2 bases. Germline loops: CDR1 KGHDR, CDR2 SFDVKD.

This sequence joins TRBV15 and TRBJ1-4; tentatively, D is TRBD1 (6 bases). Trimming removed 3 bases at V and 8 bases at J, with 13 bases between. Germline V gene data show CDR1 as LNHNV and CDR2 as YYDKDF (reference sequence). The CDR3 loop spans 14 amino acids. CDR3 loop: CATSSSRGEEKLFF. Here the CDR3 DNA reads TGTGCCACCAGCAGTTCCAGGGGCGAAGAAAAACTGTTTTTT. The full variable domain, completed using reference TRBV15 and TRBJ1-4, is DAMVIQNPRYQVTQFGKPVTLSCSQTLNHNVMYWYQQKSSQAPKLLFHYYDKDFNNEADTPDNFQSRRPNTSFCFLDIRSPGLGDTAMYLCATSSSRGEEKLFFGSGTQLSVL.

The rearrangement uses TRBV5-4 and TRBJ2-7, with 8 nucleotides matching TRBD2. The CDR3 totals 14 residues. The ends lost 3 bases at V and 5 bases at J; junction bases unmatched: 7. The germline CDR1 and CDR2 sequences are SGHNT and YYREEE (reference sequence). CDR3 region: CASSSRTSLHEQYF. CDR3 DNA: TGTGCCAGCAGCTCACGGACTAGCCTCCACGAGCAGTACTTC.

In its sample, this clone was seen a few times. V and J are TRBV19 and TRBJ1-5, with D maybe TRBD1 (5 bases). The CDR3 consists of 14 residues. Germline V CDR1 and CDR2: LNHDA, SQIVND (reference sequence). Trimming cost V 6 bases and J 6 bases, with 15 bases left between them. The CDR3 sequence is CASRFAGSVQPQHF. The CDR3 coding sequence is TGTGCCAGTAGGTTCGCAGGGTCAGTTCAGCCCCAGCATTTT.